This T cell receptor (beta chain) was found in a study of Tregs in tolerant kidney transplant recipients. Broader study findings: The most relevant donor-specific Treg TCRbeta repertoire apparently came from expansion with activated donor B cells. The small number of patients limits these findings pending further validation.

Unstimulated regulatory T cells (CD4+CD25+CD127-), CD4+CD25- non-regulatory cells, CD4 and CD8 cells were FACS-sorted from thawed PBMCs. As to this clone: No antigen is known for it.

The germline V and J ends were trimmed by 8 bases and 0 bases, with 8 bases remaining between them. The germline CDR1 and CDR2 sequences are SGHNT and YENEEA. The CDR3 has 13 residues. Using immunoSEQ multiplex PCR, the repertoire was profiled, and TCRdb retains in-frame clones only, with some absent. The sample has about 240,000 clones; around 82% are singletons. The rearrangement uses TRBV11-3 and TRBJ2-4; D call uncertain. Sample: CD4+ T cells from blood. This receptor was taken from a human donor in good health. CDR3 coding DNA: TGTGCCAGCCCCCGGTTAGCCAAAAACATTCAGTACTTC. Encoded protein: CASPRLAKNIQYF.